The T cell receptor (beta chain) under discussion was sequenced for a study of cytomegalovirus exposure and HLA in healthy donors. Study-wide results and caveats: V- and J-gene trimming of TCR beta was linked (in a later analysis) to a missense DCLRE1C variant. Most TCR sequences showed up rarely, but some public TCRs showed up in many donors.

This clone was seen ten or more times. The antigen is undetermined. 13 Jbeta primers and 60 Vbeta primers were used for the PCR. TCRdb's table, derived via immunoSEQ multiplex PCR, lists solely in-frame clones and lacks some. The sample lists 110,000 or so clones; around three quarters were seen once. The sample comprised PBMCs. The receptor was isolated from a human donor in good health.

The CDR3 protein is CASSSTRTSGGSYEQYF. In DNA form, the CDR3 reads TGTGCCAGCAGCTCCACCCGGACTAGCGGGGGATCCTACGAGCAGTACTTC. The J gene is TRBJ2-7, the V gene TRBV7-9, with 13 bases lining up with TRBD2. CDR1 and CDR2 from the germline V gene are SEHNR and FQNEAQ (reference sequence). CDR3 length: 17 residues. J gave up 1 base and V 4 bases, and 7 bases lay outside the gene matches. The variable domain in full, with the rest retrieved from reference TRBV7-9 and TRBJ2-7, is DTGVSQNPRHKITKRGQNVTFRCDPISEHNRLYWYRQTLGQGPEFLTYFQNEAQLEKSRLLSDRFSAERPKGSFSTLEIQRTEQGDSAMYLCASSSTRTSGGSYEQYFGPGTRLTVT.